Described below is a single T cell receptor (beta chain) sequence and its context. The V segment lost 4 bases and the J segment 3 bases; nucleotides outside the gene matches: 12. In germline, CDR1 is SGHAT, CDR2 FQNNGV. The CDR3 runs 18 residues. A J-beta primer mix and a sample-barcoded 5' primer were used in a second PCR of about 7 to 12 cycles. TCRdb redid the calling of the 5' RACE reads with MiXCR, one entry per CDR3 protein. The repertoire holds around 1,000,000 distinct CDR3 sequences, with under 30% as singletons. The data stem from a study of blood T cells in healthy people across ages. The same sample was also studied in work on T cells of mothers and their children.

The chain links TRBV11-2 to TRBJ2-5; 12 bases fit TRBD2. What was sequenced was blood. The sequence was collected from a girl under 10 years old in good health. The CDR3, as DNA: TGTGCCAGCAGCTCTAGACCCCACCGGACTAGCGGGGAAGAGACCCAGTACTTC. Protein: CASSSRPHRTSGEETQYF.